The clone carrying this TCR beta chain has a count of ten or more. This record belongs to a study of T cells in Graves' hyperthyroidism and ophthalmopathy. From RNA transcripts, TCR beta CDR3 regions were amplified. Initially, a first-round RT-PCR of the TCR CDR3 employed the HTBI primer set. TCRdb called the multiplex PCR reads again in MiXCR, with one record for every CDR3 protein. The sample shows just under 750,000 distinct CDR3 sequences, roughly a third of them seen only once. V dropped 3 bases and J dropped 3; count of bases not matched to a gene: 2. CDR1 is SGDLS and CDR2 is YYNGEE in the germline V gene. The CDR3 length is 13 residues.

The chain joins TRBV9 to TRBJ1-2; TRBD1 matches at 7 bases. Sequences were obtained from blood. The clonotype was recovered from a woman aged 40-49 years with Graves' hyperthyroidism. CDR3 DNA sequence: TGTGCCAGCAGCGAACAGGGGCACTATGGCTACACCTTC. Amino acid sequence: CASSEQGHYGYTF.